What follows is one T cell receptor (beta chain) and its context. The antigen remains unidentified. The sample belongs to a study of radiotherapy plus CTLA-4 blockade in lung cancer. Study-wide findings and caveats: Clones of tumor-derived TCRs expanded in blood after radiotherapy plus ipilimumab.

Focal radiation plus CTLA-4 blockade with ipilimumab was administered to patients who had chemo-refractory metastatic non-small-cell lung cancer. The repertoire was sequenced with immunoSEQ multiplex PCR; TCRdb's copy has only in-frame clones and lacks some. The repertoire includes tens of thousands of clones, 70% to 75% of them detected once, and 4.7% sits in the top ten. The sample in question was peripheral blood, obtained from a patient treated with radiotherapy plus ipilimumab. This receptor was identified in a human donor with non-small cell lung cancer whose response to radiotherapy plus ipilimumab could not be evaluated.

The CDR3 nucleotides read TGCAGCCTCCTAGGATCTGGAAACACCATATATTTT. It codes for CSLLGSGNTIYF. V and J are TRBV29-1 and TRBJ1-3, with D uncertain. Trimming took 8 bases from V and 1 from J, leaving 9 bases between them. The CDR3 is 12 residues long. The germline CDR1 and CDR2 sequences are SQVTM and ANQGSEA.